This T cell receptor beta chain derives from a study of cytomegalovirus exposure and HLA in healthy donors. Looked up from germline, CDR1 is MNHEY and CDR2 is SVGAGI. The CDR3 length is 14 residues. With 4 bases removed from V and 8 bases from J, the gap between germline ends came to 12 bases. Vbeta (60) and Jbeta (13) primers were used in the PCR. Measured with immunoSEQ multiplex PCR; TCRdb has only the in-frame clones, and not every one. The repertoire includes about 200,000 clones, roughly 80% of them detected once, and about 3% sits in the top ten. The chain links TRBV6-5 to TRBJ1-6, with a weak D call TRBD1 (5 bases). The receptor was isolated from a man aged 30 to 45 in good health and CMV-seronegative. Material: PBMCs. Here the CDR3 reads CASSSWQGYSPLHF. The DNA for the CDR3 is TGTGCCAGCAGTTCGTGGCAGGGCTATTCACCCCTCCACTTT.